This T cell receptor (beta chain) is from a study of regulatory T cells in long-lasting Graves disease. V was pared by 4 bases and J by 1 base, with 11 bases between. From germline, CDR1 is SGHRS and CDR2 YFSETQ. The CDR3 runs to 14 residues. As to time point: persistent/refractory GD, antithyroid drugs over 5 years with positive TRAb. Making the TCR library involved RNA that had been extracted from PBMCs. Graves' disease diagnosis followed American Thyroid Association guidelines. Study-wide points: TCR diversity was lower in persistent Graves' patients (versus newly diagnosed ones). Persistent patients shared more public clonotypes (2,741) than newly diagnosed patients (about 1,000). Exclusively peripheral blood, rather than thyroid tissue, was studied.

iRepertoire HTBI primers and Arm-PCR of CDR3 regions built TCR beta libraries. TCRdb ran MiXCR on the multiplex PCR reads and lists one entry per CDR3 protein. Of around 510,000 distinct CDR3 sequences in the sample, less than 25% were seen once. Turning to this clonotype: What it binds is not known.

The chain is built from TRBV5-1 and TRBJ1-1; D not resolved. The origin of this receptor is a female donor with Graves disease. The sequenced sample was peripheral blood mononuclear cells (PBMCs), obtained when the disease was refractory, from a patient treated with antithyroid drugs. DNA of the CDR3: TGCGCCAGCAGCGCAACAGCTCAGAACACTGAAGCTTTCTTT. It codes for CASSATAQNTEAFF.